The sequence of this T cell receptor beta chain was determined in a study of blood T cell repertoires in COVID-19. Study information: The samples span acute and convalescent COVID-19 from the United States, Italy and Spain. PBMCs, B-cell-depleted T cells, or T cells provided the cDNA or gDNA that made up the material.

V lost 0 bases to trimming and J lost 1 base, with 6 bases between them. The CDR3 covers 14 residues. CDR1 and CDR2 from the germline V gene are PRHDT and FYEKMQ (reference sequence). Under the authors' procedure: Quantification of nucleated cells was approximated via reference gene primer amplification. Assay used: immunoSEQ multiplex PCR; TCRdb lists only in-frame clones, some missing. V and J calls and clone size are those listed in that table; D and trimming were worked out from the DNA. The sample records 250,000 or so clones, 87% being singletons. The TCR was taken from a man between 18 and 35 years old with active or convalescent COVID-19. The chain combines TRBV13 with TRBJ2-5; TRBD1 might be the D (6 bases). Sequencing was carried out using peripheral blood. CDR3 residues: CASSLGQGQETQYF. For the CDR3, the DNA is TGTGCCAGCAGCTTAGGACAGGGCCAAGAGACCCAGTACTTC.